This T cell receptor beta chain was identified in a study of blood T cell repertoires in COVID-19. Study as a whole: PBMCs, B-cell-depleted T cells, or T cells were the source of the cDNA or gDNA that made up the material.

Sequencing was performed with immunoSEQ multiplex PCR; in TCRdb, only in-frame clones are kept and a portion is missing. Of 210,000 or so clones listed, approximately 90% are singletons. Seattle-derived patients entered the study during active infection and were followed longitudinally. V trimming: 1 base; J trimming: 1 base; junction bases outside the gene matches: 13. CDR3 length: 18 residues. CDR1 is MDHEN, CDR2 SYDVKM, per germline. The V gene is TRBV28, the J gene TRBJ2-7; the match to TRBD1 covers 7 bases. The TCR sequence derives from a man aged 25 to 40 with COVID-19, enrolled during active disease. The sequencing input was peripheral blood. Here the CDR3 DNA reads TGTGCCAGCAGTTTATCGTCGGGTTCACAGGGGTTTTCCTACGAGCAGTACTTC. This encodes CASSLSSGSQGFSYEQYF.